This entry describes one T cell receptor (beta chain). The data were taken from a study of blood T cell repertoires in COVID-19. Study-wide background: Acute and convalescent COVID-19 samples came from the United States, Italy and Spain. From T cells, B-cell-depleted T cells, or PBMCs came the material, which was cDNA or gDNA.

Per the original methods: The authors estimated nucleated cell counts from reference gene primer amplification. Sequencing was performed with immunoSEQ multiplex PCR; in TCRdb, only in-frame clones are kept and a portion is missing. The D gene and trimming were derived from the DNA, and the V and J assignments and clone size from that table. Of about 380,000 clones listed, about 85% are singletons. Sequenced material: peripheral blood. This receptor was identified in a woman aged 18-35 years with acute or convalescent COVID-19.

The CDR3 region is CAWTSLLAGKGGELFF. The CDR3 DNA sequence: TGTGCCTGGACCTCCCTACTAGCGGGGAAGGGGGGGGAGCTGTTTTTT. V gene TRBV30 combines with J gene TRBJ2-2, with 10 bases aligning to TRBD2. CDR3 length: 16 amino acids. V shed 4 bases and J 8 bases; nucleotides not matched to a gene: 13. In germline, CDR1 is GTSNPN, CDR2 SVGIG (reference sequence).